One and the same sample provided the 31 T cell receptor beta chains below, sequenced in a study of siplizumab effects on memory and regulatory T cells. Only in-frame clones appear in the TCRdb table, and some are missing; sequencing was by immunoSEQ multiplex PCR. The table includes tens of thousands of clones, less than 98% detected once. Sequenced sample: naive CD4+ T cells sorted from blood. All receptors come from a human donor in good health.

The CDR3 nucleotides read TGTGCCAGTAGTATAGGTGGGCTAGTGAAGCCCGGCGAGCAGTACTTC. Amino acids: CASSIGGLVKPGEQYF. The chain uses TRBV19 and TRBJ2-7; D uncertain. The CDR3 has 16 amino acids. V lost 1 base, J lost 6 bases, and 19 bases lay in between. Germline CDR1 LNHDA, CDR2 SQIVND (reference sequence).

V is TRBV18 and J is TRBJ1-5, with 7 nucleotides matching TRBD1. The CDR3 sequence is 14 residues long. Germline CDR1 KGHSH, CDR2 LQKENI. The V and J ends lost 2 bases and 3 bases, in that order; junction bases with no gene match: 1. The CDR3 reads CASSPTGVNQPQHF. CDR3 coding DNA: TGTGCCAGCTCACCAACAGGGGTCAATCAGCCCCAGCATTTT.

V gene TRBV30 combines with J gene TRBJ2-3; the match to TRBD2 covers 10 bases. CDR1 GTSNPN and CDR2 SVGIG come from the germline V gene (reference sequence). V was pared by 5 bases and J by 3 bases, with 5 bases of the junction left unmatched. This CDR3 is 14 amino acids long. The CDR3 reads CAWLLAGRTDTQYF. CDR3 DNA sequence: TGTGCCTGGCTACTAGCGGGAAGGACAGATACGCAGTATTTT.

The chain employs TRBV25-1 and TRBJ2-3; unclear D gene. Germline V gene data show CDR1 as MGHDK and CDR2 as SYGVNS. V was shortened by 6 bases and J by 1 base, with 8 bases between the two germline ends. The CDR3 is 13 amino acids. CDR3 loop: CASRDAGTDTQYF. CDR3 sequence (DNA): TGTGCCAGCAGGGACGCGGGCACAGATACGCAGTATTTT.

The J gene is TRBJ1-1, the V gene TRBV5-4; weak D call: TRBD1 (6 bases). The germline V gene has CDR1 SGHNT and CDR2 YYREEE (reference sequence). The CDR3 runs 15 residues. V was trimmed by 0 bases and J by 1 base, leaving 10 bases between them. CDR3 amino acids: CASSLDQQGNTEAFF. The DNA for the CDR3 is TGTGCCAGCAGCTTGGACCAACAGGGGAACACTGAAGCTTTCTTT. The full variable domain, in which reference TRBV5-4 and TRBJ1-1 provide the parts outside the CDR3, is ETGVTQSPTHLIKTRGQQVTLRCSSQSGHNTVSWYQQALGQGPQFIFQYYREEENGRGNFPPRFSGLQFPNYSSELNVNALELDDSALYLCASSLDQQGNTEAFFGQGTRLTVV.

The chain combines TRBV7-2 with TRBJ2-5, with a possible D match to TRBD2 (6 bases). The CDR3 contains 14 residues. Per germline, CDR1 SGHTA and CDR2 FQGNSA. Trimming took 5 bases from V and 2 from J, leaving 12 bases between them. The CDR3 loop is CASSPMLAQETQYF. The CDR3 nucleotides read TGTGCCAGCAGCCCCATGCTAGCGCAAGAGACCCAGTACTTC.

CDR3 loop: CASSYNRGQDQPQHF. In DNA form, the CDR3 reads TGTGCCAGCAGTTACAACAGGGGGCAGGATCAGCCCCAGCATTTT. V usage is TRBV6-5 and J usage is TRBJ1-5; 9 nucleotides match TRBD1. Germline assignment: CDR1 MNHEY and CDR2 SVGAGI. The CDR3 runs 15 residues. Losses at the gene ends were 2 bases for V and 5 bases for J; bases not matched to a gene: 4.

The table lists this clone with a few counts. This rearrangement joins TRBV18 to TRBJ1-1; D is possibly TRBD1 (6 bases). This CDR3 has 13 amino acids. Germline values: CDR1 KGHSH, CDR2 LQKENI. Trimming took 2 bases from V and 4 from J, leaving 8 bases between them. The chain's CDR3 is CASSPGRGTEAFF. The CDR3 DNA sequence: TGTGCCAGCTCACCAGGCAGGGGCACTGAAGCTTTCTTT.

This chain uses TRBV6-1 with TRBJ2-5; either TRBD1 or TRBD2 may fit D (6 bases each). This CDR3 is 13 amino acids long. The germline V gene has CDR1 MNHNS and CDR2 SASEGT. Trimming removed 4 bases at V and 5 bases at J, with 11 bases between. The DNA for the CDR3 is TGTGCCAGCAGTGTAACAGGGAGGGAGACCCAGTACTTC. Residues: CASSVTGRETQYF.

The V and J genes are TRBV10-3 and TRBJ1-5; D unclear. V was trimmed by 6 bases and J by 0 bases, leaving 24 bases between them. This CDR3 has 19 amino acids. CDR1 and CDR2 (germline): ENHRY, SYGVKD. The CDR3 sequence: CAISPGEVTRGYSNQPQHF. The CDR3, as DNA: TGTGCCATCAGCCCGGGAGAAGTAACGCGCGGATATAGCAATCAGCCCCAGCATTTT.

In its sample, this clone was seen once. The CDR3 DNA follows: TGTGCCAGCAGCGAAAGGACTAGCGGGAGGGCCGATGAGCAGTTCTTC. Translation: CASSERTSGRADEQFF. This chain links TRBV5-4 with TRBJ2-1; 15 nucleotides align to TRBD2. The ends lost 4 bases at V and 8 bases at J; junction bases unmatched: 7. This CDR3 is 16 amino acids long. Germline CDR1 SGHNT, CDR2 YYREEE (reference sequence).

The rearrangement links TRBV6-1 to TRBJ1-2, with unresolved D. Trimming stripped 6 bases from V and 0 bases from J, with 11 bases between. The germline V gene encodes CDR1 MNHNS and CDR2 SASEGT. The CDR3 is 14 amino acids. The CDR3 region has the DNA TGTGCCAGCAGCGCGGACGGAACTAACTATGGCTACACCTTC. It encodes CASSADGTNYGYTF.

The rearrangement uses TRBV30 and TRBJ2-5; tentatively, D is TRBD2 (6 bases). The CDR3 sequence is 13 residues long. V was clipped by 3 bases and J by 5 bases, with 13 bases between them. The germline gives CDR1 GTSNPN, CDR2 SVGIG (reference sequence). The CDR3 coding sequence is TGTGCCTGGAGCCGGGGGAGCCGGGAGACCCAGTACTTC. This gives the protein CAWSRGSRETQYF.

CDR3 protein: CATIDNRATMNTEAFF. CDR3 nucleotides: TGTGCCACCATCGATAACAGGGCTACCATGAACACTGAAGCTTTCTTT. This chain links TRBV15 with TRBJ1-1; a possible D gene is TRBD1 (6 bases). The ends were cut back, 7 bases at V and 0 bases at J, with 18 bases in the middle. Germline lookup yields CDR1 LNHNV and CDR2 YYDKDF (reference sequence). The CDR3 runs 16 residues.

The rearrangement joins TRBV9 to TRBJ2-2, with TRBD2 matching over 7 bases. The CDR3 covers 15 residues. V lost 0 bases, J lost 4 bases, and 3 bases stayed unmatched. Germline loops: CDR1 SGDLS, CDR2 YYNGEE. CDR3 coding DNA: TGTGCCAGCAGCGTAGTCCGGGAGGCCACCGGGGAGCTGTTTTTT. Its translation is CASSVVREATGELFF.

The chain links TRBV5-6 to TRBJ2-5; 7 bases match TRBD1. The V gene's germline CDR1 is SGHDT and CDR2 YYEEEE. V lost 4 bases and J lost 1; bases outside the gene matches: 4. The CDR3 runs 14 residues. CDR3 bases: TGTGCCAGCAGCCGGGACAGTCGCCAAGAGACCCAGTACTTC. Protein product: CASSRDSRQETQYF.

The chain employs TRBV7-3 and TRBJ1-2, with TRBD1 matching 7 bases. The length of the CDR3 is 15 residues. The J segment lost 5 bases and the V segment lost 5 bases, leaving 11 bases of the junction unmatched. Germline V CDR1 and CDR2: SGHTA, FQGTGA. The chain's CDR3 is CASSPGTAAPYGYTF. In DNA form, the CDR3 reads TGTGCCAGCAGCCCCGGGACAGCCGCGCCTTATGGCTACACCTTC.

This sequence joins TRBV7-8 and TRBJ1-2; no reliable D call. V lost 4 bases and J 1 base, leaving 4 bases between the germline ends. This CDR3 is built from 12 residues. CDR1 and CDR2 from the germline V gene are SGHVS and FQNEAQ. This chain's CDR3 is CASSYGNYGYTF. CDR3 DNA sequence: TGTGCCAGCAGCTACGGTAACTATGGCTACACCTTC.

As DNA, the CDR3 is TGTGCCAGTAGTATGGGGGGACAAAGCAATCAGCCCCAGCATTTT. Protein sequence: CASSMGGQSNQPQHF. The chain recombines TRBV19 with TRBJ1-5, with D tentatively TRBD1 (6 bases). Per germline, CDR1 LNHDA and CDR2 SQIVND (reference sequence). Between the trimmed V and J ends, which lost 3 bases and 1 base, there was a span of 10 bases. The CDR3 extends over 15 amino acids.

This chain connects TRBV5-4 to TRBJ2-1; TRBD1 agrees at 9 bases. CDR3 length: 15 amino acids. CDR1 and CDR2 from the germline V gene are SGHNT and YYREEE (reference sequence). The trim removed 3 bases at V and 0 bases at J, leaving 1 base unmatched. The CDR3 region has the DNA TGTGCCAGCAGCTCGGGACAGGGCTCCTACAATGAGCAGTTCTTC. This sequence encodes CASSSGQGSYNEQFF.

This chain links TRBV19 with TRBJ2-1; D might be TRBD2 (5 bases). Germline V lookup: CDR1 LNHDA, CDR2 SQIVND (reference sequence). The ends were cut back, 7 bases at V and 8 bases at J, with 15 bases in the middle. The CDR3 loop spans 13 amino acids. The CDR3 reads CASNGRTRDEQFF. The CDR3 coding sequence is TGTGCCAGTAACGGGCGAACTAGGGATGAGCAGTTCTTC. Looking up the rest from reference TRBV19 and TRBJ2-1 gives the full variable domain: DGGITQSPKYLFRKEGQNVTLSCEQNLNHDAMYWYRQDPGQGLRLIYYSQIVNDFQKGDIAEGYSVSREKKESFPLTVTSAQKNPTAFYLCASNGRTRDEQFFGPGTRLTVL.

V and J are TRBV28 and TRBJ2-1; D not resolved. The CDR3 covers 12 residues. V lost 6 bases and J 10 bases, leaving 13 bases between the germline ends. Germline-derived CDR1 and CDR2 are MDHEN and SYDVKM. CDR3 bases: TGTGCCAGCAGGAGGAGTTTAGTGGAGCAGTTCTTC. Protein product: CASRRSLVEQFF.

The rearrangement links TRBV5-1 to TRBJ2-1; TRBD2 agrees at 8 bases. Trimming at V came to 0 bases and at J to 0 bases, leaving 5 bases not matched to a gene. Germline values: CDR1 SGHRS, CDR2 YFSETQ. The CDR3 extends over 17 amino acids. This chain's CDR3 is CASSLELAASSYNEQFF. CDR3 in DNA: TGCGCCAGCAGCTTGGAACTAGCGGCTAGCTCCTACAATGAGCAGTTCTTC.

The rearrangement links TRBV28 to TRBJ2-1; 7 nucleotides agree with TRBD2. In germline, CDR1 is MDHEN, CDR2 SYDVKM. The CDR3 spans 13 residues. V trimming: 4 bases; J trimming: 6 bases; junction bases outside the gene matches: 3. CDR3 in DNA: TGTGCCAGCAGTTGGACTAGTTTCAATGAGCAGTTCTTC. Its protein is CASSWTSFNEQFF.

The chain has TRBV27 and TRBJ2-2; TRBD1 might be the D (5 bases). Germline loops: CDR1 MNHEY, CDR2 SMNVEV (reference sequence). This CDR3 is built from 12 residues. V was pared by 6 bases and J by 5 bases, with 7 bases between. In DNA, the CDR3 is TGTGCCAGCAGCAGGGTTACCGGGGAGCTGTTTTTT. This gives the protein CASSRVTGELFF.

The rearrangement uses TRBV14 and TRBJ2-2, with 7 nucleotides matching TRBD2. With V trimmed by 4 bases and J by 2 bases, 7 bases remained unmatched. CDR1 is SGHDN and CDR2 is FVKESK in the germline V gene. The CDR3 is 16 residues long. In nucleotides, the CDR3 is TGTGCCAGCAGCCTCCTGAGCGGGAACAACACCGGGGAGCTGTTTTTT. Amino acid sequence: CASSLLSGNNTGELFF.

This chain uses TRBV29-1 with TRBJ1-1, with D possibly TRBD1 on 6 matching bases. V dropped 6 bases and J dropped 5 bases, with 13 bases sitting between them. CDR3 length equals 12 residues. CDR1 is SQVTM and CDR2 is ANQGSEA in the germline V gene. CDR3 in DNA: TGCAGCGTGAACAGGGCTCAAACTGAAGCTTTCTTT. Its protein product is CSVNRAQTEAFF.

This chain joins TRBV5-6 and TRBJ2-7; 7 bases are a match to TRBD1. Per germline, CDR1 SGHDT and CDR2 YYEEEE. The CDR3 length is 14 residues. V was clipped by 4 bases and J by 4 bases; unmatched bases: 8. CDR3 region: CASSRTGTAYEQYF. The CDR3 DNA is TGTGCCAGCAGCAGGACCGGGACAGCTTACGAGCAGTACTTC.

This rearrangement joins TRBV6-6 to TRBJ1-2; TRBD1 matches 8 bases. The V and J ends lost 7 bases and 3 bases, in that order; junction bases with no gene match: 7. The CDR3 loop spans 14 amino acids. From germline, CDR1 is MNHNY and CDR2 SVGAGI (reference sequence). This chain's CDR3 is CASISGGADYGYTF. In DNA form, the CDR3 reads TGTGCCAGCATTTCAGGGGGCGCGGACTATGGCTACACCTTC.

Turning to this clone: The junction differs from germline at one of its ends, possibly a read error. The chain recombines TRBV6-6 with TRBJ1-2, with 7 bases matching TRBD1. From germline, CDR1 is MNHNY and CDR2 SVGAGI (reference sequence). CDR3 size: 11 residues. The CDR3 bases are TGTGCCAGCAGTTACGACAGGGAGATCTTCTTC. It codes for CASSYDREIFF.

This clone was counted between two and nine times. The CDR3 protein is CASTWGNQPQHF. The CDR3 DNA is TGTGCCAGTACCTGGGGCAATCAGCCCCAGCATTTT. J is TRBJ1-5 and V is TRBV19; D is undetermined. The V gene's germline CDR1 is LNHDA and CDR2 SQIVND (reference sequence). V lost 7 bases and J lost 2, with 6 bases in between. The CDR3 runs to 12 residues.